Listed below are T cell receptor beta chains from one sample, sequenced in a study of PD-L1 blockade in urothelial cancer. This table comes from immunoSEQ multiplex PCR, and its TCRdb copy is limited to in-frame clones, with some not included. The sample has roughly 63,000 clones, 65% to 90% seen once. The specimen was PBMCs, collected around atezolizumab (anti-PD-L1) treatment. Receptor source: a man in his 70s with urothelial cancer. Both conserved end residues are part of each CDR3. A D gene is named only where the DNA matches it firmly.

cdr3_length j_call d_call v_call cdr3_aa cdr3_nt
15 TRBJ2-5 TRBD2 TRBV5-1 CASSLYSSGSETQYF TGCGCCAGCAGCTTATATTCTAGCGGATCTGAGACCCAGTACTTC
14 TRBJ1-2 TRBD1 TRBV19 CASTSGGRNYGYTF TGTGCCAGTACCTCAGGGGGCCGGAACTATGGCTACACCTTC
16 TRBJ1-3 NA TRBV7-9 CASSSAGPSGGNTIYF TGTGCCAGCAGTAGTGCCGGACCATCGGGAGGAAACACCATATATTTT
19 TRBJ2-3 TRBD2 TRBV5-1 CASSPGLAGGPNITDTQYF TGCGCCAGCAGCCCGGGACTAGCGGGAGGGCCGAATATTACAGATACGCAGTATTTT
15 TRBJ1-2 TRBD1 TRBV28 CASRGGDRVGDGYTF TGTGCCAGCCGGGGGGGAGACAGGGTGGGCGATGGCTACACCTTC
15 TRBJ1-5 NA TRBV27 CASSLSGGEGQPQHF TGTGCCAGCAGTTTATCCGGAGGGGAGGGTCAGCCCCAGCATTTT
14 TRBJ1-2 TRBD1 TRBV28 CASLVGQGFYGYTF TGTGCCAGCCTGGTGGGACAGGGGTTCTATGGCTACACCTTC
15 TRBJ2-3 NA TRBV29-1 CSVESPGAIADTQYF TGCAGCGTTGAATCCCCAGGTGCGATCGCAGATACGCAGTATTTT
18 TRBJ2-3 TRBD1 TRBV7-9 CASSLDRLGQGLADTQYF TGTGCCAGCAGCCTAGACCGACTGGGACAGGGGTTGGCAGATACGCAGTATTTT
13 TRBJ1-2 TRBD1 TRBV11-2 CASSRDRDSGYTF TGTGCCAGCAGCAGGGACAGGGACAGTGGCTACACCTTC